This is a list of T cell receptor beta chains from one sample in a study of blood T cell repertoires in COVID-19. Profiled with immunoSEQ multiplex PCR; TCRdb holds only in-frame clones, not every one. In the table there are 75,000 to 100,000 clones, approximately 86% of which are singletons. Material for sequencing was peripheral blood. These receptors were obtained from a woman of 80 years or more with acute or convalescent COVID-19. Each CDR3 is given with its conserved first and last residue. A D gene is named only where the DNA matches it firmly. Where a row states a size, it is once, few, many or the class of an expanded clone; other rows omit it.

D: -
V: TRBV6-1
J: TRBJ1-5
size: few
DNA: TGTGCCAGCAGTGCGGTTCACAGGGCGACCTATAGCAATCAGCCCCAGCATTTT
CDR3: CASSAVHRATYSNQPQHF

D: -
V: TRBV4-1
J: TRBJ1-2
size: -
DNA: TGCGCCAGCAGCCAGGGGGCGACTAACTATGGCTACACCTTC
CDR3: CASSQGATNYGYTF

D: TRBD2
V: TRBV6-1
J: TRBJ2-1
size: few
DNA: TGTGCCAGCAGTGAAGTTCTAGCGGGCCCAAGGCAGTTCTTC
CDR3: CASSEVLAGPRQFF

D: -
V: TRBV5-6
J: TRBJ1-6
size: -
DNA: TGTGCCAGCAGTTTCGGGAGGGATTCACCCCTCCACTTT
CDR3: CASSFGRDSPLHF

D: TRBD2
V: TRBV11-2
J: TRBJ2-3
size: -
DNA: TGTGCCAGCAGCTCAAGCGGGGGGCACACAGATACGCAGTATTTT
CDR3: CASSSSGGHTDTQYF

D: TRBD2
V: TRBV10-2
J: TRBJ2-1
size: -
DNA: TGCGCCAGCAGTGACAGTAGCGGGGGGGCGAGGGAGCAGTTCTTC
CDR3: CASSDSSGGAREQFF

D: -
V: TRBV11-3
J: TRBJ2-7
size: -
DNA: TGTGCCAGCAGATTTAGGATACCGGGGACCTACGAGCAGTACTTC
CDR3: CASRFRIPGTYEQYF

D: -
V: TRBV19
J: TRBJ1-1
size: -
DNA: TGTGCCAGTAGTACTAGGGGGGGAGGCACTGAAGCTTTCTTT
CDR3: CASSTRGGGTEAFF

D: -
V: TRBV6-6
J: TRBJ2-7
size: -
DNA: TGTGCCAGCAGTTCGTTGGGGGCTCCCTACGAGCAGTACTTC
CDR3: CASSSLGAPYEQYF

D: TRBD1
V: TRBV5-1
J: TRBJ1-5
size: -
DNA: TGCGCCAGCAGCGCGACAGGGGGCGGCAATCAGCCCCAGCATTTT
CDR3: CASSATGGGNQPQHF

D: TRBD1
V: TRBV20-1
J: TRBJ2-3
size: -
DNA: TGCAGTGCTAGTTCTCCAGGGGGCTCGGGCACAGATACGCAGTATTTT
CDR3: CSASSPGGSGTDTQYF

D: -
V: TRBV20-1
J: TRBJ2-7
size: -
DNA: TGCAGTGCTCTTAGGGGCTACGAGCAGTACTTC
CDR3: CSALRGYEQYF

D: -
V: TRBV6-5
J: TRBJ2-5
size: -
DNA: TGTGCCAGCAGTATAACGGGGAAAGAGACCCAGTACTTC
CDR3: CASSITGKETQYF

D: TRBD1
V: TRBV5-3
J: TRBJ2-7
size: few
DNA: TGTGCCAGGGAATTTGACAGGGTCGAGCAGTACTTC
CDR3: CAREFDRVEQYF

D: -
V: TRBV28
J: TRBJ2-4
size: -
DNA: TGTGCCAGCACCAAACGGCTTCTAGCCAAAAACATTCAGTACTTT
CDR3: CASTKRLLAKNIQYF

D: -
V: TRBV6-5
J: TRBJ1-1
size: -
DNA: TGTGCCGGCTTCCGGGACACTGAAGCTTTCTTT
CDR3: CAGFRDTEAFF

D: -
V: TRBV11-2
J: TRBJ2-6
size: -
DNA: TGTGCCAGCAGCTTAAACGGTGTCTCTGGGGCCAACGTCCTGACTTTC
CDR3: CASSLNGVSGANVLTF

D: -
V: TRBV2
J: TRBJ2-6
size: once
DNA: TGTGCCAGCAACCCCTACTCTGGGGCCAACGTCCTGACTTTC
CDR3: CASNPYSGANVLTF

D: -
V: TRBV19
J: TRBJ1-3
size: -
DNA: TGTGCCAGTAGCCGGGACAAGGGAAACACCATATATTTT
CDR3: CASSRDKGNTIYF

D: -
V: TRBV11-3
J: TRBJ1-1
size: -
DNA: TGTGCCAGCAGCTTAGGCCGGGTAAGGACAGTGGCAAGGAGGACTGAAGCTTTCTTT
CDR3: CASSLGRVRTVARRTEAFF

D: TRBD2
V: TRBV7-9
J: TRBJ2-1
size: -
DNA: TGTGCCAGCAGCTTAAGGTTGAGCGGGGGGAACAATGAGCAGTTCTTC
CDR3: CASSLRLSGGNNEQFF

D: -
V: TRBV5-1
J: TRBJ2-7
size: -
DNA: TGCGCCAGCAGCTTGGGGGGAGTGGGTCGCTACGAGCAGTACTTC
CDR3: CASSLGGVGRYEQYF

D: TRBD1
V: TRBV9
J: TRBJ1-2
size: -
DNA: TGTGCCAGCAGCGCCGGACAGGGGGCCTATGGCTACACCTTC
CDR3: CASSAGQGAYGYTF

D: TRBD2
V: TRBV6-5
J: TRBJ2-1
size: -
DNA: TGTGCCAGCAGTTACGGACTAGGTGGCTATGAGCAGTTCTTC
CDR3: CASSYGLGGYEQFF

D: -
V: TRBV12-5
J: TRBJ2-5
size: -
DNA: TGTGCTAGTGGTTTGGTACCTAAAGCGGCGGGGAACCAAGAGACCCAGTACTTC
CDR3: CASGLVPKAAGNQETQYF

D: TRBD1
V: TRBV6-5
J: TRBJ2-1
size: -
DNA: TGTGCCAGCAGGGTACCGGGACAGGGTTCCATGGGGCAGTTCTTC
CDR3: CASRVPGQGSMGQFF

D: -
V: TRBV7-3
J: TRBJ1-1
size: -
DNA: TGTGCCAGCAGCTTAAGGCAGGCATCCCTGAACACTGAAGCTTTCTTT
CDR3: CASSLRQASLNTEAFF

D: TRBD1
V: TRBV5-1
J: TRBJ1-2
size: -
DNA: TGCGCCAGCAGCCCCGAAGGACAGGGGGCTTACTATGGCTACACCTTC
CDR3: CASSPEGQGAYYGYTF

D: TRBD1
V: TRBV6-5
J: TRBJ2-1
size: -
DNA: TGTGCCAGCAGTCCCCTGGACAGGGTCCATGAGCAGTTCTTC
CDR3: CASSPLDRVHEQFF

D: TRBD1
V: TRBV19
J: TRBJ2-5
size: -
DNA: TGTGCCGTTATAGAGACAGGGCAAGAGACCCAGTACTTC
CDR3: CAVIETGQETQYF